This T cell receptor (beta chain) was sequenced for a study of blood T cell repertoires in COVID-19. Turning to the study itself: The United States, Italy and Spain were the sources of the acute and convalescent COVID-19 samples. The analysed material was cDNA or gDNA that came from T cells, B-cell-depleted T cells, or PBMCs.

Each participant's cohort was designated according to participant-reported clinical history. Only in-frame clones appear in the TCRdb table, and some are missing; sequencing was by immunoSEQ multiplex PCR. This sample has roughly 190,000 clones; around 82% occur once, and the top ten carry under 6.5%. This clonotype was obtained from a woman in her sixties with acute COVID-19. Sequenced input: PBMCs or T cells enriched from blood (not recorded which).

CDR3 coding DNA: TGTGCCACCAGCAGAGGTATAAACAGCAACACCGGGGAGCTGTTTTTT. This sequence encodes CATSRGINSNTGELFF. The V call is TRBV15, the J call TRBJ2-2, with D unresolved. Trimming pared 1 base from V and 2 bases from J, leaving 11 bases between. Germline-derived CDR1 and CDR2 are LNHNV and YYDKDF (reference sequence). This CDR3 comprises 16 residues.